Listed below are T cell receptor beta chains from one sample, sequenced in a study of a mutant IDH1 vaccine in newly diagnosed glioma. TCRdb keeps only in-frame clones here, not all; method: immunoSEQ multiplex PCR. Of approximately 16,000 clones detected, about 95% appear once; the ten largest clones hold 3.6%. The material sequenced was peripheral blood mononuclear cells (PBMCs), taken from a glioma patient treated with radiotherapy, temozolomide or both. The receptors here all came from a woman younger than 35 with glioma. Some clones in this sample may be carry-over from other donors' samples. The CDR3 runs from the conserved cysteine through the conserved F or W.

V | CDR3
TRBV7-9 | CASSSSSVSGNTIYF
TRBV7-6 | CASSTQASSQYYEQYF
TRBV2 | CASRLDVYEQYF
TRBV5-1 | CASSLLAGTGELFF
TRBV5-1 | CASSRLGDYNEQFF
TRBV9 | CASSARPQGLETQYF
TRBV28 | CASSSLHEQYF
TRBV7-8 | CASREPGRGTYEQYF
TRBV10-1 | CASSEEGLGEETQYF
TRBV28 | CASLDRNRNTIYF
TRBV7-2 | CASSLGDRVSDTQYF
TRBV7-9 | CASTRFLAGVSDTQYF
TRBV18 | CASSPIMRETQYF
TRBV4-1 | CASSLRTEFYNEQFF
TRBV7-2 | CASSFNRGRLGEPQHF
TRBV15 | CATSKGLSTQYF
TRBV18 | CASSPPDSYGYTF
TRBV7-2 | CASSYLLEGQFF
TRBV27 | CASSFQGGAQYF
TRBV7-9 | CASSLRTGTEKLFF
TRBV7-7 | CASSIFGGEETQYF
TRBV25-1 | CASSEFIGGETQYF
TRBV19 | CASSIFRSGTTGGDEKLFF